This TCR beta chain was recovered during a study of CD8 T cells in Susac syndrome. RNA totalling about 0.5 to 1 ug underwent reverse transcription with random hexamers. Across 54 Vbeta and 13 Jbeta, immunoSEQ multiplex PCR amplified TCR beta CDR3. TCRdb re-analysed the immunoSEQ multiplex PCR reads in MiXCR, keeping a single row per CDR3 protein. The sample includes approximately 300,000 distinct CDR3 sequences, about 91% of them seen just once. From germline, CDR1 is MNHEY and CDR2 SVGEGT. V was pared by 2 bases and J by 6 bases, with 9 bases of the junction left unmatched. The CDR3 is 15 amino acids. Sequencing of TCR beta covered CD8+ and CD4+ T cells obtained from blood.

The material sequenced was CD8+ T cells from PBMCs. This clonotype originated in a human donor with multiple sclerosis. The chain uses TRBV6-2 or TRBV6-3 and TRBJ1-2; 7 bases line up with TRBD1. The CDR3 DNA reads TGTGCCAGCAGTTACCGACAGGGAGGATCGGATGGCTACACCTTC. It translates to CASSYRQGGSDGYTF.